This T cell receptor beta chain was retrieved from a study of CD8+ T cells in alopecia areata. Findings and caveats of the study: For baseline CD8+ expansion, any link to response stays uncertain with one nonresponder. Relative to normal scalp, lesional scalp, especially alopecia totalis/universalis, showed higher clonality.

Specified treatment: oral pan-JAK inhibitor, 5-10 mg twice daily. Extraction of RNA preceded its reverse transcription into cDNA, which served as the sequencing template. Assay: immunoSEQ multiplex PCR; the TCRdb copy retains only in-frame clones and omits some. The table has about 110,000 clones, 50% to 75% seen once; the top ten hold about 12%. This clone was detected a few times. Antigen: not known. Sequences were derived from CD8+ T cells sorted from blood, sampled at week 24, from a patient treated with tofacitinib. This clonotype originated in a human donor with alopecia areata.

The CDR3 loop is CASGMDRHQETQYF. Here the CDR3 DNA reads TGTGCTAGTGGTATGGACAGACACCAAGAGACCCAGTACTTC. V and J are TRBV12-5 and TRBJ2-5; D possibly corresponds to TRBD1 (6 bases). Trimming took 5 bases from V and 0 from J, leaving 10 bases between them. This CDR3 contains 14 residues. Per the germline V gene, CDR1 is LGHNT and CDR2 is FRNRAP.